The 10 T cell receptor beta chains below all came from one sample that was sequenced in a study of CD8+CD57+ T cells in acquired aplastic anemia. CDR3 and TCR beta VDJ profiling relied on a genomic DNA template. From the reads, TCRdb called clonotypes with MiXCR, one entry per CDR3 protein. The repertoire holds approximately 130,000 distinct CDR3 sequences, with under 60% as singletons. Patients picked for sequencing had shown CD8+CD57+ cell expansion detected by flow cytometry. Sequencing input: sorted CD4+, CD8+, or CD8+CD57+ T cells (not recorded which) from PBMCs. All receptors come from a human donor with aplastic anemia.

The V and J genes are TRBV4-2 and TRBJ1-6, with D possibly matching TRBD1 (6 bases). The CDR3 runs 14 residues. Germline values: CDR1 LGHNA, CDR2 YNFKEQ. Trimming cost V 3 bases and J 7 bases, with 10 bases left between them. CDR3 residues: CASSQGTGNSPLHF. CDR3 bases: TGTGCCAGCAGCCAGGGAACAGGGAATTCACCCCTCCACTTT.

There are a few counts of this clonotype. The chain couples TRBV7-3 to TRBJ2-7; no clear D. In germline, CDR1 is SGHTA, CDR2 FQGTGA. CDR3 size: 12 residues. Trimming took off 2 bases at V and 7 bases at J, with 9 bases between the two ends. Here the CDR3 reads CASSLDFGEQYF. CDR3 bases: TGTGCCAGCAGCTTAGACTTCGGTGAGCAGTACTTC.

At least ten counts were recorded for this clonotype. The chain uses TRBV7-3 and TRBJ2-3; weak D call: TRBD1 (6 bases). V lost 5 bases and J 8 bases, leaving 20 bases between the germline ends. The CDR3 runs to 15 residues. The germline V gene has CDR1 SGHTA and CDR2 FQGTGA. CDR3 protein: CASSNVSGDDGTQYF. The CDR3 DNA is TGTGCCAGCAGCAACGTATCAGGGGACGATGGTACGCAGTATTTT.

The chain employs TRBV27 and TRBJ1-3; perhaps TRBD1 as D (5 bases). This CDR3 has 12 residues. Germline assignment: CDR1 MNHEY and CDR2 SMNVEV (reference sequence). V lost 8 bases, J lost 2 bases, and 7 bases lay in between. In nucleotides, the CDR3 is TGTGCCAGCGGGGCAACTGGAAACACCATATATTTT. It is translated as CASGATGNTIYF.

This clonotype came up a few times. The rearrangement joins TRBV28 to TRBJ1-1; a possible D gene is TRBD1 (5 bases). The length of the CDR3 is 15 residues. Trimming removed 2 bases from V and 2 bases from J, with 12 bases in between. Germline loops: CDR1 MDHEN, CDR2 SYDVKM. The CDR3 DNA reads TGTGCCAGCAGTTTAAGCGGGGGTGGAAACACTGAAGCTTTCTTT. Protein sequence: CASSLSGGGNTEAFF.

The chain combines TRBV7-2 with TRBJ2-7; possibly TRBD2 for D (5 bases). V was trimmed by 5 bases and J by 5 bases, leaving 7 bases between them. The CDR3 has 11 amino acids. Germline CDR1 SGHTA, CDR2 FQGNSA. In nucleotides, the CDR3 is TGTGCCAGCAGCCAAGCGGACGAGCAGTACTTC. Amino acids: CASSQADEQYF.

This rearrangement joins TRBV7-2 to TRBJ2-5; D might be TRBD2 (6 bases). Germline V CDR1 and CDR2: SGHTA, FQGNSA. The CDR3 is made up of 15 amino acids. Trimming pared 5 bases from V and 4 bases from J, leaving 17 bases between. The CDR3 DNA reads TGTGCCAGCAGCCCCATTGGGGGGACGGGAGAGACCCAGTACTTC. It specifies CASSPIGGTGETQYF.

The rearrangement joins TRBV5-1 to TRBJ1-1, with TRBD1 as a possible D gene (6 bases). Trimming left V 3 bases short and J 4 bases short, with 19 bases between. The CDR3 length is 16 residues. Germline V gene lookup returns CDR1 SGHRS and CDR2 YFSETQ. The CDR3 protein is CASSSGGHASGTEAFF. CDR3 DNA: TGCGCCAGCAGCTCTGGGGGACACGCCTCGGGCACTGAAGCTTTCTTT.

The chain couples TRBV19 to TRBJ1-5; possible D gene TRBD1, 5 bases. Between the trimmed V and J ends, which lost 3 bases and 9 bases, there was a span of 12 bases. The CDR3 runs 13 residues. Germline CDR1 LNHDA, CDR2 SQIVND (reference sequence). CDR3 sequence reads: CASSMGGDGPQHF. DNA for the CDR3: TGTGCCAGTAGTATGGGGGGAGATGGGCCCCAGCATTTT.

This sequence joins TRBV11-2 and TRBJ1-3; D possibly corresponds to TRBD1 (5 bases). V lost 4 bases to trimming and J lost 3 bases, with 16 bases between them. This CDR3 region has 16 residues. CDR1 and CDR2 from the germline V gene are SGHAT and FQNNGV. Written as DNA, the CDR3 is TGTGCCAGCAGCTGGGGGATGCCAGGAGGTGGAAACACCATATATTTT. This sequence encodes CASSWGMPGGGNTIYF.